The present entry profiles one TCR beta chain with its context. Its antigen is as yet unknown. The ends were cut back, 4 bases at V and 4 bases at J, with 14 bases in the middle. Germline CDR1 reads MRHNA; CDR2 reads SNTAGT. The length of the CDR3 is 15 residues. The use of a sample-barcoded 5' primer and a J-beta primer mix characterized a second PCR of about 7 to 12 cycles. All cDNA molecules were each tagged by a template-switch adaptor with 12 random nucleotides. TCRdb re-analysed the 5' RACE reads in MiXCR, keeping a single row per CDR3 protein. The sample yields under 2 million distinct CDR3 sequences, about 35% seen once. These data are taken from a study of blood T cells in healthy people across ages. The study's findings and limits: Conclusively comparing naive with antigen-experienced cells was impossible with unsorted PBMCs.

This rearrangement joins TRBV6-4 to TRBJ2-1; no clear D. This TCR came from a woman aged 25 to 39 in good health. The sequencing sample was made of blood. The CDR3 DNA sequence: TGTGCCAGCAGTGGCGAGTTCACCTCATACAATGAGCAGTTCTTC. This codes for CASSGEFTSYNEQFF.